The next 24 T cell receptor beta chains were all read from a single sample in a study of blood T cell repertoires in COVID-19. Profiling relied on immunoSEQ multiplex PCR, and the TCRdb table lists in-frame clones only, not all of them. Of about 220,000 clones listed, over 65% are singletons. Material for sequencing was PBMCs or T cells enriched from blood (not recorded which). The receptors shown here come from a woman aged 55 to 70 who had recovered from COVID-19.

The rearrangement joins TRBV29-1 to TRBJ2-2; D may be TRBD2 (6 bases). Germline V gene data show CDR1 as SQVTM and CDR2 as ANQGSEA. The CDR3 spans 15 residues. V gave up 6 bases and J gave up 6 bases, with 20 bases separating them. In nucleotides, the CDR3 is TGCAGCGTCCTAGTGACGCGGGATTGGCCCGGGGAGCTGTTTTTT. It codes for CSVLVTRDWPGELFF.

This clone appeared once. The J gene is TRBJ1-2, the V gene TRBV13; tentative D call: TRBD1 (6 bases). Germline lookup yields CDR1 PRHDT and CDR2 FYEKMQ (reference sequence). Trimming cost V 1 base and J 4 bases, with 10 bases left between them. The CDR3 extends over 14 amino acids. The CDR3 region is CASSLESGVYGYTF. The CDR3 nucleotides are TGTGCCAGCAGCTTAGAATCAGGGGTCTATGGCTACACCTTC. Looking up the rest from reference TRBV13 and TRBJ1-2 gives the full variable domain: AAGVIQSPRHLIKEKRETATLKCYPIPRHDTVYWYQQGPGQDPQFLISFYEKMQSDKGSIPDRFSAQQFSDYHSELNMSSLELGDSALYFCASSLESGVYGYTFGSGTRLTVV.

The rearrangement links TRBV3-1 (or the pseudogene TRBV3-2) to TRBJ1-2; 11 positions match TRBD1. This CDR3 region has 14 residues. The ends lost 4 bases at V and 4 bases at J; junction bases unmatched: 2. The germline V gene has CDR1 LGHDT and CDR2 YNNKEL (reference sequence). In DNA, the CDR3 is TGTGCCAGCAGCCCCGGACAGGGGGCCTATGGCTACACCTTC. As protein: CASSPGQGAYGYTF.

This clone was counted a single time. The chain recombines TRBV27 with TRBJ1-5; D may be TRBD1 (5 bases). The CDR3 runs 13 residues. The ends were cut back, 5 bases at V and 7 bases at J, with 12 bases in the middle. Germline CDR1 is MNHEY and CDR2 is SMNVEV (reference sequence). The CDR3 loop is CASSPTSGQPQHF. The CDR3, as DNA: TGTGCCAGCAGTCCTACCTCAGGGCAGCCCCAGCATTTT.

This sequence joins TRBV29-1 and TRBJ2-3; 7 bases agree with TRBD1. Germline-derived CDR1 and CDR2 are SQVTM and ANQGSEA. V shed 4 bases, J shed 0 bases, and the junction held 4 bases outside the gene matches. The CDR3 extends over 14 amino acids. For the CDR3, the DNA is TGCAGCGTTGTCAAGACAGGGAGCACAGATACGCAGTATTTT. This codes for CSVVKTGSTDTQYF.

This clone has a single count. The chain has TRBV7-3 and TRBJ1-2, with D possibly being TRBD1 (5 bases). The CDR3 runs to 13 residues. The germline V gene encodes CDR1 SGHTA and CDR2 FQGTGA. V shed 5 bases and J shed 4 bases, with 11 bases lying between them. CDR3 coding DNA: TGTGCCAGCAGCCCGGGGGATAGCTATGGCTACACCTTC. Protein sequence: CASSPGDSYGYTF. The complete variable domain, with remaining parts taken from reference TRBV7-3 and TRBJ1-2, reads GAGVSQTPSNKVTEKGKYVELRCDPISGHTALYWYRQSLGQGPEFLIYFQGTGAADDSGLPNDRFFAVRPEGSVSTLKIQRTERGDSAVYLCASSPGDSYGYTFGSGTRLTVV.

This chain uses TRBV6-5 with TRBJ2-2; 12 positions match TRBD2. CDR3 length: 14 residues. Germline V gives CDR1 MNHEY, CDR2 SVGAGI. With 6 bases clipped from V and 6 bases from J, the junction kept 2 bases outside the gene matches. CDR3 sequence (DNA): TGTGCCAGCAGGACTAGCGGGAGACCCGGGGAGCTGTTTTTT. This translates into CASRTSGRPGELFF.

The chain has TRBV7-6 and TRBJ1-1, with D possibly TRBD1 on 5 matching bases. CDR3 size: 16 residues. Per germline, CDR1 SGHVS and CDR2 FNYEAQ. Trimming cost V 2 bases and J 2 bases, with 15 bases left between them. For the CDR3, the DNA is TGTGCCAGCAGCTTACTAGGAGGGGCACTAAACACTGAAGCTTTCTTT. As protein: CASSLLGGALNTEAFF.

The genes are TRBV3-1 (or the pseudogene TRBV3-2) and TRBJ2-7, with TRBD1 matching 11 bases. This CDR3 spans 14 amino acids. Germline lookup yields CDR1 LGHDT and CDR2 YNNKEL (reference sequence). V was clipped by 4 bases and J by 6 bases; unmatched bases: 5. The DNA for the CDR3 is TGTGCCAGCAGCCTCGGGACAGGGGGTCGCGAGCAGTACTTC. This translates into CASSLGTGGREQYF.

The chain links TRBV12-5 to TRBJ1-1, with a weak D call TRBD1 (6 bases). This CDR3 comprises 15 residues. The germline V gene encodes CDR1 LGHNT and CDR2 FRNRAP. The V end was cut by 1 base, the J end by 5 bases, with 14 bases between. The CDR3 coding sequence is TGTGCTAGTGGTTTGGACCAACAGGGATTGACTGAAGCTTTCTTT. As protein: CASGLDQQGLTEAFF.

The V and J genes are TRBV27 and TRBJ1-5, with D maybe TRBD1 (6 bases). The CDR3 covers 15 residues. Germline-derived CDR1 and CDR2 are MNHEY and SMNVEV (reference sequence). Between the trimmed V and J ends, which lost 0 bases and 11 bases, there was a span of 17 bases. CDR3 nucleotide sequence: TGTGCCAGCAGTTTATCGGTGGACAGAGGAGTGTCCCAGCATTTT. It encodes CASSLSVDRGVSQHF.

The chain has TRBV19 and TRBJ1-6; 10 nucleotides agree with TRBD1. Per the germline V gene, CDR1 is LNHDA and CDR2 is SQIVND (reference sequence). The V and J ends lost 6 bases and 9 bases, in that order; junction bases with no gene match: 5. The CDR3 extends over 14 amino acids. CDR3: CASRRQGAGSPLHF. The CDR3 DNA reads as TGTGCCAGTAGACGACAGGGGGCTGGTTCACCCCTCCACTTT.

The rearrangement joins TRBV5-4 to TRBJ2-1, with TRBD2 matching over 13 bases. CDR1 SGHNT and CDR2 YYREEE come from the germline V gene (reference sequence). The CDR3 length is 16 residues. The V gene end was trimmed by 3 bases and the J gene end by 4 bases; junction bases not matched to a gene: 4. The CDR3 nucleotides are TGTGCCAGCAGCTCACTAGCGGGGGGGATTTACAATGAGCAGTTCTTC. Protein sequence: CASSSLAGGIYNEQFF.

The genes are TRBV7-6 and TRBJ1-5; 8 positions match TRBD1. Trimming took 5 bases from V and 6 from J; bases not matched to a gene: 9. The CDR3 totals 15 residues. Looked up from germline, CDR1 is SGHVS and CDR2 is FNYEAQ. For the CDR3, the DNA is TGTGCCAGCAGCCGACAGGGGCCCGGGGGTCAGCCCCAGCATTTT. Its translation: CASSRQGPGGQPQHF.

In the case of this clone: Other DNA sequences in this specimen translate into the identical CDR3. The chain recombines TRBV6-4 with TRBJ2-3, with D maybe TRBD2 (6 bases). Trimming removed 3 bases at V and 0 bases at J, with 7 bases between. Germline CDR1 is MRHNA and CDR2 is SNTAGT. CDR3 length equals 14 residues. CDR3 protein: CASSESGSTDTQYF. The CDR3 region has the DNA TGTGCCAGCAGTGAAAGCGGGAGCACAGATACGCAGTATTTT.

As DNA, the CDR3 is TGTGCCAGCAGCCCTTCGACAGGTATTACGGCGTACGAGCAGTACTTC. Translating gives CASSPSTGITAYEQYF. This rearrangement joins TRBV6-2 or TRBV6-3 to TRBJ2-7; D is possibly TRBD1 (6 bases). The V end lost 6 bases, the J end lost 4 bases, and 22 bases lay between the germline ends. This CDR3 is 16 amino acids long. Germline assignment: CDR1 MNHEY and CDR2 SVGEGT.

The genes are TRBV5-4 and TRBJ2-2, with TRBD1 identical over 9 bases. Looked up from germline, CDR1 is SGHNT and CDR2 is YYREEE (reference sequence). Trimming cost V 4 bases and J 1 base; bases outside gene matches: 5. The CDR3 runs 16 residues. The CDR3 DNA sequence: TGTGCCAGCAGCCGCCCGGGACAGGGGAACACCGGGGAGCTGTTTTTT. As protein: CASSRPGQGNTGELFF.

Regarding this clone: In the same sample, other DNA sequences code for this CDR3. J is TRBJ2-1 and V is TRBV5-1; 9 bases are a match to TRBD2. The J segment lost 6 bases and the V segment lost 6 bases, leaving 13 bases of the junction unmatched. From germline, CDR1 is SGHRS and CDR2 YFSETQ. The CDR3 is made up of 16 amino acids. The CDR3 DNA follows: TGCGCCAGCAAGTTTGGCCCAGGGACTAGCCGCAATGAGCAGTTCTTC. Translated: CASKFGPGTSRNEQFF.

The chain carries TRBV10-3 and TRBJ2-3; 8 positions match TRBD1. After removal of 1 base from V and 6 bases from J, the junction contained 6 bases not matched to a gene. CDR1 is ENHRY and CDR2 is SYGVKD in the germline V gene. This CDR3 is built from 15 residues. In nucleotides, the CDR3 is TGTGCCATCAGTGAGTTGGACAGGGCGGGGGATACGCAGTATTTT. Translation: CAISELDRAGDTQYF.

This chain links TRBV5-5 with TRBJ2-7; D not resolved. V was cut by 1 base and J by 1 base, with 3 bases left in between. Germline V gives CDR1 SGHKS, CDR2 YYEKEE (reference sequence). The CDR3 is made up of 12 amino acids. The CDR3 sequence is CASSLTSYEQYF. CDR3 nucleotides: TGTGCCAGCAGCTTGACATCCTACGAGCAGTACTTC.

This clone appeared once. CDR3 residues: CASRLGQNTGELFF. CDR3 DNA sequence: TGTGCCAGCAGACTGGGCCAAAACACCGGGGAGCTGTTTTTT. This rearrangement joins TRBV27 to TRBJ2-2; the D is unclear. Germline V CDR1 and CDR2: MNHEY, SMNVEV (reference sequence). CDR3 size: 14 residues. V lost 6 bases and J lost 2, with 10 bases in between.

The chain is built from TRBV3-1 (or the pseudogene TRBV3-2) and TRBJ2-7; D is perhaps TRBD2 (6 bases). The CDR3 spans 16 residues. Germline V gives CDR1 LGHDT, CDR2 YNNKEL (reference sequence). Trimming pared 4 bases from V and 2 bases from J, leaving 18 bases between. The CDR3 loop reads CASSPPRASAAYEQYF. CDR3 nucleotide sequence: TGTGCCAGCAGCCCGCCAAGGGCTAGCGCAGCCTACGAGCAGTACTTC.

The rearrangement uses TRBV4-3 and TRBJ1-2; TRBD1 agrees at 7 bases. Looked up from germline, CDR1 is LGHNA and CDR2 is YSLEER. The V and J ends lost 0 bases and 2 bases, in that order; junction bases with no gene match: 3. The CDR3 length is 15 residues. This CDR3 reads CASSQDWTGNYGYTF. CDR3 in DNA: TGCGCCAGCAGCCAAGATTGGACAGGCAACTATGGCTACACCTTC.

This clone was observed a handful of times. V is TRBV7-2 and J is TRBJ1-5, with D maybe TRBD1 (5 bases). Trimming took off 0 bases at V and 0 bases at J, with 9 bases between the two ends. Germline lookup yields CDR1 SGHTA and CDR2 FQGNSA. CDR3 length: 16 residues. CDR3 sequence (DNA): TGTGCCAGCAGCTTAGCGCGGGGGAATAGCAATCAGCCCCAGCATTTT. This encodes CASSLARGNSNQPQHF.